This entry lists 11 T cell receptor beta chains sequenced from one sample in a study of T-cell memory formation after mild COVID-19. TCRdb redid the calling of the 5' RACE reads with MiXCR, one entry per CDR3 protein. Of about 290,000 distinct CDR3 sequences in the sample, about a sixth were seen once. Sequencing was done on a sample of PBMCs or a T cell subset sorted from them (not recorded which). These receptors all come from a man younger than 30 who had mild COVID-19 (a few samples of this study predate the infection). Cell type and time point are not known.

V is TRBV5-1 and J is TRBJ1-1; D is ambiguous. Per germline, CDR1 SGHRS and CDR2 YFSETQ. CDR3 length: 13 residues. The germline V and J ends were trimmed by 2 bases and 1 base, with 6 bases remaining between them. The CDR3 loop reads CASSFNRNTEAFF. The CDR3 nucleotides read TGCGCCAGCAGCTTCAACCGGAACACTGAAGCTTTCTTT. The entire variable domain, with the rest obtained from reference TRBV5-1 and TRBJ1-1, is as follows: KAGVTQTPRYLIKTRGQQVTLSCSPISGHRSVSWYQQTPGQGLQFLFEYFSETQRNKGNFPGRFSGRQFSNSRSEMNVSTLELGDSALYLCASSFNRNTEAFFGQGTRLTVV.

V gene TRBV7-2 combines with J gene TRBJ1-2; a possible D gene is TRBD1 (6 bases). The germline gives CDR1 SGHTA, CDR2 FQGNSA. The CDR3 covers 13 residues. Trimming removed 4 bases from V and 5 bases from J, with 11 bases in between. CDR3 nucleotide sequence: TGTGCCAGCAGCTCGGACAGCCAGTATGGCTACACCTTC. It specifies CASSSDSQYGYTF.

This clonotype occurred once. The chain has TRBV18 and TRBJ2-1, with D perhaps assigned TRBD1 or TRBD2 (5 bases each). Germline values: CDR1 KGHSH, CDR2 LQKENI. V gave up 8 bases and J gave up 10 bases, with 18 bases separating them. The CDR3 has 13 amino acids. The CDR3 DNA is TGTGCCAGCCTAGCAGGGCCGGCGCGGGAGCAGTTCTTC. This sequence encodes CASLAGPAREQFF.

This clonotype was seen only once. V gene TRBV25-1 combines with J gene TRBJ1-6; the match to TRBD1 covers 7 bases. The CDR3 runs 13 residues. Germline V gene data show CDR1 as MGHDK and CDR2 as SYGVNS. The ends lost 9 bases at V and 7 bases at J; junction bases unmatched: 6. This CDR3 is CASTGQENSPLHF. In DNA form, the CDR3 reads TGTGCCAGTACAGGACAGGAGAATTCACCCCTCCACTTT.

The chain joins TRBV20-1 to TRBJ1-1; no reliable D call. Germline values: CDR1 DFQATT, CDR2 SNEGSKA (reference sequence). The ends were cut back, 6 bases at V and 1 base at J, with 12 bases in the middle. CDR3 length: 13 residues. The CDR3 region has the DNA TGCAGTGCACCAGACATCACGAACACTGAAGCTTTCTTT. Its translation: CSAPDITNTEAFF.

This chain connects TRBV5-5 to TRBJ2-7; D might be TRBD1 (5 bases). Trimming left V 4 bases short and J 3 bases short, with 8 bases between. Germline lookup yields CDR1 SGHKS and CDR2 YYEKEE (reference sequence). This CDR3 region has 12 residues. For the CDR3, the DNA is TGTGCCAGCAGCGTTACAGGCTACGAGCAGTACTTC. It is translated as CASSVTGYEQYF.

The chain combines TRBV11-2 with TRBJ1-2; D remains unclear. Between the trimmed V and J ends, which lost 5 bases and 3 bases, there was a span of 13 bases. This CDR3 contains 14 residues. Germline V gene sequence: CDR1 SGHAT, CDR2 FQNNGV. The CDR3 sequence: CASSRGYVDYGYTF. CDR3 nucleotides: TGTGCCAGCAGCCGAGGCTACGTTGACTATGGCTACACCTTC.

This chain connects TRBV11-1 to TRBJ2-1; 7 bases agree with TRBD2. The CDR3 totals 14 residues. The ends lost 6 bases at V and 2 bases at J; junction bases unmatched: 4. The germline V gene has CDR1 SGHAT and CDR2 FQDESV (reference sequence). CDR3 region: CASRWGGTYNEQFF. CDR3 DNA sequence: TGTGCCAGCAGGTGGGGGGGGACCTACAATGAGCAGTTCTTC.

This clonotype has more than one count but fewer than ten. The chain is built from TRBV27 and TRBJ1-2; D gene unclear. This CDR3 region has 13 residues. V shed 2 bases and J shed 6 bases, with 10 bases lying between them. Per the germline V gene, CDR1 is MNHEY and CDR2 is SMNVEV (reference sequence). CDR3 DNA: TGTGCCAGCAGTTTAGGCCACAGAGATGGCTACACCTTC. It translates to CASSLGHRDGYTF.

This clonotype was counted a few times. The J gene is TRBJ2-7, the V gene TRBV6-5; possible D gene TRBD2, 5 bases. The germline V and J ends were trimmed by 6 bases and 7 bases, with 13 bases remaining between them. This CDR3 spans 12 amino acids. Germline assignment: CDR1 MNHEY and CDR2 SVGAGI. In nucleotides, the CDR3 is TGTGCCAGCAGCCCCGGCGGGTCTGAGCAGTACTTC. Amino acids: CASSPGGSEQYF.

The chain couples TRBV18 to TRBJ1-5; TRBD1 might be the D (6 bases). This CDR3 comprises 15 residues. Trimming stripped 1 base from V and 7 bases from J, with 14 bases between. The germline CDR1 and CDR2 sequences are KGHSH and LQKENI. The CDR3 DNA reads TGTGCCAGCTCACCACATAACAGGGCGGGCCAGCCCCAGCATTTT. Protein sequence: CASSPHNRAGQPQHF. The entire variable domain, with the rest obtained from reference TRBV18 and TRBJ1-5, is as follows: NAGVMQNPRHLVRRRGQEARLRCSPMKGHSHVYWYRQLPEEGLKFMVYLQKENIIDESGMPKERFSAEFPKEGPSILRIQQVVRGDSAAYFCASSPHNRAGQPQHFGDGTRLSIL.